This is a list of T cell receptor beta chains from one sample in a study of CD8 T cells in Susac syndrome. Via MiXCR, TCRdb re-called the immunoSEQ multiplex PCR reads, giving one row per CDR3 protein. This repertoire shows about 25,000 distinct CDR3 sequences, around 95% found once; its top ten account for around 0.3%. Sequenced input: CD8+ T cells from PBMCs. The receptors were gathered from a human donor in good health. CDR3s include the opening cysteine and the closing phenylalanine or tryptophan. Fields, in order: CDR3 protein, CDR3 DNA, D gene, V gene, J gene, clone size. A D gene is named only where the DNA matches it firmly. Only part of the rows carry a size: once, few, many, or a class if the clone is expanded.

CASTPWTSGGYEQYF,TGTGCCAGCACCCCTTGGACTAGCGGGGGTTACGAGCAGTACTTC,TRBD2,TRBV2,TRBJ2-7,.
CASSLGLIGDEQFF,TGTGCCAGCAGTCTCGGACTTATCGGGGATGAGCAGTTCTTC,.,TRBV27,TRBJ2-1,.
CASSPGTGGGYTF,TGTGCCAGCAGCCCCGGGACAGGAGGGGGCTACACCTTC,TRBD1,TRBV5-6,TRBJ1-2,.
CASSWNGGPYNEQFF,TGTGCCAGCAGCTGGAACGGGGGGCCCTACAATGAGCAGTTCTTC,.,TRBV7-2,TRBJ2-1,.
CASSVAGSGGLTDTQYF,TGTGCCAGCAGCGTAGCAGGTAGCGGGGGACTCACAGATACGCAGTATTTT,TRBD2,TRBV9,TRBJ2-3,.
CSVVGDRGNTIYF,TGCAGCGTTGTAGGGGACAGGGGAAACACCATATATTTT,TRBD1,TRBV29-1,TRBJ1-3,.
CASWSGHVLGEYGYTF,TGTGCCAGCTGGTCGGGACACGTCTTAGGAGAATATGGCTACACCTTC,.,TRBV6-2/TRBV6-3,TRBJ1-2,.
CASSSTPGGSGNQPQHF,TGTGCCAGCAGTTCTACCCCCGGTGGGTCGGGCAATCAGCCCCAGCATTTT,.,TRBV12-3/TRBV12-4,TRBJ1-5,.
CSARDWDNGDNEQYF,TGCAGTGCTAGAGATTGGGACAACGGCGACAACGAGCAGTACTTC,.,TRBV20-1,TRBJ2-7,.
CASSEDRGQGVYEQYF,TGTGCCAGCAGTGAAGACAGAGGGCAGGGGGTCTACGAGCAGTACTTC,TRBD1,TRBV6-1,TRBJ2-7,.
CAISGIGKDSGELFF,TGTGCCATCAGTGGGATCGGGAAGGATTCCGGGGAGCTGTTTTTT,.,TRBV10-3,TRBJ2-2,.
CASSLVNRAGETQYF,TGTGCCAGCAGCTTAGTGAACCGCGCGGGGGAGACCCAGTACTTC,.,TRBV7-9,TRBJ2-5,.
CARQIPPVYNHEQYF,TGTGCCAGACAAATCCCACCTGTTTATAACCACGAGCAGTACTTC,.,TRBV6-9,TRBJ2-7,.
CATSTGGTGELFF,TGTGCCACTTCTACAGGAGGAACCGGGGAGCTGTTTTTT,.,TRBV3-1,TRBJ2-2,.
CSASSPHLAEVYEQYF,TGCAGTGCTAGCAGCCCCCACCTAGCGGAAGTTTACGAGCAGTACTTC,TRBD2,TRBV20-1,TRBJ2-7,.
CASSFDRVGYEQYF,TGTGCCAGCAGTTTCGACAGGGTAGGCTACGAGCAGTACTTC,TRBD1,TRBV27,TRBJ2-7,.
CSARDTISSYEQYF,TGCAGTGCTAGGGACACAATAAGCTCCTACGAGCAGTACTTC,.,TRBV20-1,TRBJ2-7,.
CASSWRDEAFF,TGTGCCAGCAGCTGGAGGGATGAAGCTTTCTTT,.,TRBV5-5,TRBJ1-1,.
CASSPWTSGGETDTQYF,TGTGCCAGCAGCCCCTGGACTAGCGGGGGGGAGACAGATACGCAGTATTTT,TRBD2,TRBV6-1,TRBJ2-3,.
CASSLVVGSYNEQFF,TGTGCCAGCAGCTTAGTGGTGGGATCCTACAATGAGCAGTTCTTC,.,TRBV7-9,TRBJ2-1,.
CTSSQEIAGASSYNEQFF,TGCACCAGCAGCCAAGAAATCGCGGGGGCTAGCTCCTACAATGAGCAGTTCTTC,.,TRBV4-3,TRBJ2-1,.
CASSSRTVAGGYTF,TGTGCCAGCAGCTCTCGGACAGTCGCCGGTGGCTACACCTTC,.,TRBV9,TRBJ1-2,.
CASSDSTGLALRHHQETQYF,TGCGCCAGCAGTGACTCGACAGGTCTGGCGTTACGGCATCACCAAGAGACCCAGTACTTC,.,TRBV10-2,TRBJ2-5,.
CASSFGGGSAYEQYF,TGTGCCAGCAGCTTTGGAGGGGGGAGTGCCTACGAGCAGTACTTC,.,TRBV7-8,TRBJ2-7,.
CASILGAGGTYEQFF,TGTGCCAGCATCCTAGGAGCGGGGGGCACGTATGAGCAGTTCTTC,TRBD2,TRBV27,TRBJ2-1,.
CASSDAGTGGLARATNEKLFF,TGTGCCAGCAGTGACGCCGGGACAGGGGGCCTAGCACGCGCGACTAATGAAAAACTGTTTTTT,TRBD1,TRBV6-4,TRBJ1-4,.
CASSHRPGTEAFF,TGTGCCAGCAGTCACAGGCCGGGGACTGAAGCTTTCTTT,.,TRBV12-3/TRBV12-4,TRBJ1-1,.
CASSNMGTEASYEQYF,TGTGCCAGCAGTAATATGGGGACGGAAGCATCCTACGAGCAGTACTTC,.,TRBV12-3/TRBV12-4,TRBJ2-7,once
CASSLIPREITGNTIYF,TGTGCCAGCAGCTTAATCCCAAGGGAAATTACTGGAAACACCATATATTTT,.,TRBV7-2,TRBJ1-3,once
CASRRSTGTYEQYF,TGTGCCAGCAGGCGGAGCACAGGGACCTACGAGCAGTACTTC,.,TRBV3-1,TRBJ2-7,once
CATSDFYNEQFF,TGTGCCACCAGTGATTTTTACAATGAGCAGTTCTTC,.,TRBV24-1,TRBJ2-1,once
CAISELAGGYEQYF,TGTGCCATCAGTGAATTAGCGGGGGGCTACGAGCAGTACTTC,TRBD2,TRBV10-3,TRBJ2-7,.
CASRLDRERYNEQFF,TGCGCCAGCAGGTTAGACAGGGAGCGCTACAATGAGCAGTTCTTC,TRBD1,TRBV5-1,TRBJ2-1,.
CASSLKRGEFQETQYF,TGCGCCAGCAGCTTAAAGCGGGGGGAGTTCCAAGAGACCCAGTACTTC,TRBD2,TRBV5-1,TRBJ2-5,.
CASSYSTGAHIGTDTQYF,TGTGCCAGCAGTTACAGTACGGGGGCGCATATAGGCACAGATACGCAGTATTTT,.,TRBV6-5,TRBJ2-3,.
CASRGGDTLYEQYF,TGCGCCAGCAGGGGCGGGGACACCCTGTACGAGCAGTACTTC,.,TRBV5-1,TRBJ2-7,.
CASSYGGLNTEAFF,TGTGCCAGCAGTTACGGCGGCTTGAACACTGAAGCTTTCTTT,.,TRBV6-5,TRBJ1-1,.
CASSSLRGSYEQYF,TGTGCCAGCAGCTCCCTTCGGGGTTCCTACGAGCAGTACTTC,.,TRBV11-2,TRBJ2-7,once
CASSYSGTNYEQYF,TGTGCCAGCAGTTACTCCGGGACAAATTACGAGCAGTACTTC,.,TRBV6-5,TRBJ2-7,.
CASSQDYNRGNQPQHF,TGCGCCAGCAGCCAAGATTACAATAGGGGCAATCAGCCCCAGCATTTT,.,TRBV4-3,TRBJ1-5,.
CADSPARPNTEAFF,TGTGCAGACAGCCCAGCCAGACCGAACACTGAAGCTTTCTTT,.,TRBV7-9,TRBJ1-1,once
CASSDLRRDRGTSEQYF,TGTGCCAGCAGTGACCTACGCCGGGACAGGGGGACTTCCGAGCAGTACTTC,TRBD1,TRBV6-1,TRBJ2-7,.
CASSLGGGQADTQYF,TGTGCCAGCAGTTTAGGAGGGGGCCAGGCAGATACGCAGTATTTT,TRBD1,TRBV12-3/TRBV12-4,TRBJ2-3,.
CSAERIRTEAFF,TGCAGTGCCGAGAGGATAAGGACTGAAGCTTTCTTT,.,TRBV20-1,TRBJ1-1,.
CASSPTQGGTNTEAFF,TGTGCCAGCAGCCCGACACAGGGAGGGACGAACACTGAAGCTTTCTTT,.,TRBV7-6,TRBJ1-1,.
CASTSGDNSNQPQHF,TGCGCCAGCACCTCTGGGGACAATAGCAATCAGCCCCAGCATTTT,.,TRBV10-2,TRBJ1-5,.
CASSPLAGGLLFTDTQYF,TGTGCCAGCAGCCCTCTAGCGGGGGGCTTACTTTTCACAGATACGCAGTATTTT,TRBD2,TRBV7-9,TRBJ2-3,.
CASSAPPLHEQYF,TGCGCCAGCAGTGCCCCTCCTCTACACGAGCAGTACTTC,.,TRBV5-1,TRBJ2-7,.
CASSPELADLGETQYF,TGTGCCAGCAGCCCTGAACTAGCGGACTTGGGAGAGACCCAGTACTTC,TRBD2,TRBV5-5,TRBJ2-5,.
CASSPEGGGGSYEQYF,TGTGCCAGCAGCCCCGAAGGTGGGGGTGGCTCCTACGAGCAGTACTTC,.,TRBV13,TRBJ2-7,.
CASSLVGDEGAEAFF,TGTGCCAGCAGCTTAGTAGGAGATGAGGGGGCTGAAGCTTTCTTT,.,TRBV13,TRBJ1-1,.
CASSRLLATDTQYF,TGTGCCAGCAGCCGATTACTAGCCACAGATACGCAGTATTTT,.,TRBV6-2/TRBV6-3,TRBJ2-3,.
CASSWGTGVEYEQYF,TGCGCCAGCAGCTGGGGGACAGGTGTAGAGTACGAGCAGTACTTC,TRBD1,TRBV5-1,TRBJ2-7,.
CASSLNSNQPQHF,TGTGCCAGCAGCCTTAATAGCAATCAGCCCCAGCATTTT,.,TRBV7-2,TRBJ1-5,.
CASRGTVYGYTF,TGTGCCAGCAGGGGGACAGTCTATGGCTACACCTTC,TRBD1,TRBV6-5,TRBJ1-2,.
CASSDRDWSYNEQFF,TGTGCCAGCAGTGACCGGGACTGGTCCTACAATGAGCAGTTCTTC,.,TRBV6-1,TRBJ2-1,.
CASSQDSLQGAQETQYF,TGCGCCAGCAGCCAAGATTCTCTTCAGGGGGCGCAAGAGACCCAGTACTTC,TRBD1,TRBV4-3,TRBJ2-5,.
CASSTGTLGEQYF,TGTGCCAGCAGCACAGGGACTCTGGGCGAGCAGTACTTC,.,TRBV6-5,TRBJ2-7,.
CASSLGVGGRAEAFF,TGTGCCAGCAGTTTAGGGGTGGGGGGTCGTGCTGAAGCTTTCTTT,.,TRBV27,TRBJ1-1,.